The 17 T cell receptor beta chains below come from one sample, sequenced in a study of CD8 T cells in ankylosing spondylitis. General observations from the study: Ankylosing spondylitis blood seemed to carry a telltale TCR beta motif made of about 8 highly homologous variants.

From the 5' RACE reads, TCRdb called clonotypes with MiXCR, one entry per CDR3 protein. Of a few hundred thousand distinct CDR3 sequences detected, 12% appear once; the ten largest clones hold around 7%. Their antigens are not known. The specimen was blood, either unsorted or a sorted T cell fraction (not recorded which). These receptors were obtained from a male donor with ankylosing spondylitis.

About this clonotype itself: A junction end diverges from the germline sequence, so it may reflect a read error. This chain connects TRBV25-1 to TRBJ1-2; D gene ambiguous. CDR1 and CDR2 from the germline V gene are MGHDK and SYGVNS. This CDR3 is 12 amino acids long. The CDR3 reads CASGESVYGYTF. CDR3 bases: TGTGCCAGCGGTGAATCCGTTTATGGCTACACCTTC.

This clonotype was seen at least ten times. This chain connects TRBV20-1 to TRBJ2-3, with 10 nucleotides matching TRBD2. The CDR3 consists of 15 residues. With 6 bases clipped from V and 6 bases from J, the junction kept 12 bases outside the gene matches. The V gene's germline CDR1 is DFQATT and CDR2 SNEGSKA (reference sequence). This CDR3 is CSAKGLAGEFDTQYF. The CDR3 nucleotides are TGCAGTGCCAAGGGGCTAGCGGGAGAATTTGATACGCAGTATTTT.

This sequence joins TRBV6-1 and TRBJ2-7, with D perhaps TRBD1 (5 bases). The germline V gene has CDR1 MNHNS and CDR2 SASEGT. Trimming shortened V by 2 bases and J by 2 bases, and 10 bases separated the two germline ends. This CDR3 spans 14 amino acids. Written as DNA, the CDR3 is TGTGCCAGCAGTGAAACACAGGCTCCCTACGAGCAGTACGTC. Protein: CASSETQAPYEQYV.

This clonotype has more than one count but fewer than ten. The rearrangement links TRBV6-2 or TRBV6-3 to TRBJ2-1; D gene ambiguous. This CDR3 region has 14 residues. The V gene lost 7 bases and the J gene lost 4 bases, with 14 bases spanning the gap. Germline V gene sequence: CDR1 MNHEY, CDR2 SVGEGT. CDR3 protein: CASTDGRLYNEQFF. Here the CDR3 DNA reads TGTGCCAGCACCGACGGGCGGCTGTACAATGAGCAGTTCTTC.

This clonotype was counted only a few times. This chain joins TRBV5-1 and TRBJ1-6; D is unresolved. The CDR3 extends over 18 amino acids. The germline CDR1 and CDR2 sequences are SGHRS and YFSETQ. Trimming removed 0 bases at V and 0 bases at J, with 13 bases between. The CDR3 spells CASSLVAGKYSYNSPLHF. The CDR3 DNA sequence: TGCGCCAGCAGCTTGGTGGCAGGAAAGTACTCCTATAATTCACCCCTCCACTTT.

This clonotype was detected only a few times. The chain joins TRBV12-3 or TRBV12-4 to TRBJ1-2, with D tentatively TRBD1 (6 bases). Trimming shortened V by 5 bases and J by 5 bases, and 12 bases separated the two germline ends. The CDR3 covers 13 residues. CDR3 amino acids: CASSLGQWYGYTF. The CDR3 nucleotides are TGTGCCAGCAGTCTCGGACAGTGGTATGGCTACACCTTC.

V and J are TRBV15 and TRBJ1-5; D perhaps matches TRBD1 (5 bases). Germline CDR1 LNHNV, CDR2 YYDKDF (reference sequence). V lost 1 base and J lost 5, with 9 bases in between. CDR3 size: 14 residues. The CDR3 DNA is TGTGCCACCAGCAGAGCCGACAGTTATCAGCCCCAGCATTTT. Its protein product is CATSRADSYQPQHF.

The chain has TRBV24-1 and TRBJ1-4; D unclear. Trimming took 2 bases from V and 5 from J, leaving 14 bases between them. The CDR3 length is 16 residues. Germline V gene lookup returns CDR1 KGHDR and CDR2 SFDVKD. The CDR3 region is CATSDSTVGSNEKLFF. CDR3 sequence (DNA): TGTGCCACCAGTGATTCGACGGTGGGGTCGAATGAAAAACTGTTTTTT.

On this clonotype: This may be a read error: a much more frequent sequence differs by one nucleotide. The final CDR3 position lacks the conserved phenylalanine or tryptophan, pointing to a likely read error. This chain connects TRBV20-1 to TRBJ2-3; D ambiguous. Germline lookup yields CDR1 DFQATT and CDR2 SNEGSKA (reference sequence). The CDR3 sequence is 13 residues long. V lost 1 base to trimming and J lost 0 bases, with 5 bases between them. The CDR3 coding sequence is TGCAGTGCTAGAGGGGCTAGCACAGATACGCAGTATCTT. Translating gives CSARGASTDTQYL.

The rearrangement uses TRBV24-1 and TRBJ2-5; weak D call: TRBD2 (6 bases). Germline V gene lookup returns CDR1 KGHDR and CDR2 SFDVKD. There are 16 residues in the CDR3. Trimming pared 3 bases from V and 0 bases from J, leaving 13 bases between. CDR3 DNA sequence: TGTGCCACCAGTGATGCGGGACCGCTGTACCAAGAGACCCAGTACTTC. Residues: CATSDAGPLYQETQYF.

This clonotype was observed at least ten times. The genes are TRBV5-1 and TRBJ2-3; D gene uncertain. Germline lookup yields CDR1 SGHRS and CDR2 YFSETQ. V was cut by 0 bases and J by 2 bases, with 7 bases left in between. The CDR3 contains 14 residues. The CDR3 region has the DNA TGCGCCAGCAGCTTGGACATTTTCACAGATACGCAGTATTTT. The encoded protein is CASSLDIFTDTQYF.

CDR3 bases: TGCGCCAGCAGCCAGCGCGGGAGCCCTCTCAATGAGCAGTTCTTC. This codes for CASSQRGSPLNEQFF. This chain uses TRBV5-1 with TRBJ2-1; TRBD2 aligns across 7 bases. The V gene end was trimmed by 4 bases and the J gene end by 6 bases; junction bases not matched to a gene: 10. This CDR3 region has 15 residues. The germline V gene has CDR1 SGHRS and CDR2 YFSETQ. Together with reference TRBV5-1 and TRBJ2-1, the CDR3 gives the full variable domain: KAGVTQTPRYLIKTRGQQVTLSCSPISGHRSVSWYQQTPGQGLQFLFEYFSETQRNKGNFPGRFSGRQFSNSRSEMNVSTLELGDSALYLCASSQRGSPLNEQFFGPGTRLTVL.

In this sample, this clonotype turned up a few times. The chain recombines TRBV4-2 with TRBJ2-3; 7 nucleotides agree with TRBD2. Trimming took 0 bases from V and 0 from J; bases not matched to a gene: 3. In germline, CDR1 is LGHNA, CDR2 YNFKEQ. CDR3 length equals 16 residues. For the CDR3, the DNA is TGTGCCAGCAGCCAAGATCGCGGGAGTAGCACAGATACGCAGTATTTT. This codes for CASSQDRGSSTDTQYF.

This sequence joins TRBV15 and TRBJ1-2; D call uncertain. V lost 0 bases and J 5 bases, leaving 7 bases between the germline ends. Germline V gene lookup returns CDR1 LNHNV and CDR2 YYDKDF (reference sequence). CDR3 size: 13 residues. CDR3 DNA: TGTGCCACCAGCAGAGAAGTCCTGTATGGCTACACCTTC. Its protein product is CATSREVLYGYTF.

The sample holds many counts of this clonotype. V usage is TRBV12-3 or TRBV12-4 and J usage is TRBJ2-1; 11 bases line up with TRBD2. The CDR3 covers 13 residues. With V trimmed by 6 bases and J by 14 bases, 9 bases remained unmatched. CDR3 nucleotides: TGTGCCAGCAGCCCGACTAGCGGGACCCAGGAGTTCTTC. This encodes CASSPTSGTQEFF.

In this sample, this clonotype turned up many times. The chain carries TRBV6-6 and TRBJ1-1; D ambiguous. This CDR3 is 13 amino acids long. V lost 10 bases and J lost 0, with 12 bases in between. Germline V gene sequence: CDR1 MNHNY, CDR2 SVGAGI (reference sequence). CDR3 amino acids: CATCRALNTEAFF. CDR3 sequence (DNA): TGTGCCACCTGCCGGGCTCTGAACACTGAAGCTTTCTTT.

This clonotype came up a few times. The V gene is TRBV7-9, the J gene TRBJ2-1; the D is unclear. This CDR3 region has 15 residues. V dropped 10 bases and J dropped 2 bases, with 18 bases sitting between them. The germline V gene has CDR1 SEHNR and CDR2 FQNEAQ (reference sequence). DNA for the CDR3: TGTGCCACCCCAAACTCGCAAGCCCCCTACAATGAGCAGTTCTTC. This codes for CATPNSQAPYNEQFF.